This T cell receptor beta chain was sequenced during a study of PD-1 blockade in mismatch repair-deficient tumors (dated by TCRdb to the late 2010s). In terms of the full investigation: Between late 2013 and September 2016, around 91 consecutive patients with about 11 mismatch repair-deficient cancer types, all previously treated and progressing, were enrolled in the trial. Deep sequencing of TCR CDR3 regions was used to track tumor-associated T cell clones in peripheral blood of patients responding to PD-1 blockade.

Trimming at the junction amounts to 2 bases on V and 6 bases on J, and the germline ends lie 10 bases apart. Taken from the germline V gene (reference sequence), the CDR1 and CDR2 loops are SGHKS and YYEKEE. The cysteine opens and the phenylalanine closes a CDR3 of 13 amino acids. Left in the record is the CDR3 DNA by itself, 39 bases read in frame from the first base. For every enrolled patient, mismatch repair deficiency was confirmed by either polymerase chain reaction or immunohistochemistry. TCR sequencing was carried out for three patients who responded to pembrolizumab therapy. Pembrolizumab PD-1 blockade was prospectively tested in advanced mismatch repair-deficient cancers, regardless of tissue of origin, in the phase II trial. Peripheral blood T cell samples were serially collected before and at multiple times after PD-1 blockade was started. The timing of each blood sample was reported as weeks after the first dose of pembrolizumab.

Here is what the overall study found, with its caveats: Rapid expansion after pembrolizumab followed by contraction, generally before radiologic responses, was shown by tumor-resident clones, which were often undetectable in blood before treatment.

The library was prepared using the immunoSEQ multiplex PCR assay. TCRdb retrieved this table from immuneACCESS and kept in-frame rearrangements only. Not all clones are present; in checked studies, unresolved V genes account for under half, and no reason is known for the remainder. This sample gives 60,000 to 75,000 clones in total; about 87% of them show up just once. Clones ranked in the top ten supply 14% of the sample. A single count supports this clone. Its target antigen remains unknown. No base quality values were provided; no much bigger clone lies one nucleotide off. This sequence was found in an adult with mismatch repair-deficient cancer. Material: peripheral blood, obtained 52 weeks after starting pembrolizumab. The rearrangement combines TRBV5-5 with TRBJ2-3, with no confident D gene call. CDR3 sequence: CASSFEHQDTQYF. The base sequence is TGTGCCAGCAGCTTCGAGCATCAGGATACGCAGTATTTT.